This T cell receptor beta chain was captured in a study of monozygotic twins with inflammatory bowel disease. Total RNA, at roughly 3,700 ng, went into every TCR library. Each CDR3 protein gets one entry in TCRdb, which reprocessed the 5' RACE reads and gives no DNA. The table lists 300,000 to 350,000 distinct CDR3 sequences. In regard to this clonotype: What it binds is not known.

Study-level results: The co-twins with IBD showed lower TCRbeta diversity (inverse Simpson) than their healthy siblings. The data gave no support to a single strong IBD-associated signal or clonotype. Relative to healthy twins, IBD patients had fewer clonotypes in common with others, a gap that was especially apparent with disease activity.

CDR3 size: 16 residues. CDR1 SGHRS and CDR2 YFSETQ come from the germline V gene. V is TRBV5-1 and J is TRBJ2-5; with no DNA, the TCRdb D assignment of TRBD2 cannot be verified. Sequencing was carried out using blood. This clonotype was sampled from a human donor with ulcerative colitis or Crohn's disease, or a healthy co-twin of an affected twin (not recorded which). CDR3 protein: CASSLALSGGQETQYF.